The clone carrying this T cell receptor (beta chain) was observed a handful of times. The data are from a study of ipilimumab plus nivolumab after autologous stem cell transplantation. Study details: The myeloma cohort included high-risk transplant-naive patients and patients relapsing within 3 years of a first autologous transplant.

The protocol was immunoSEQ multiplex PCR, while the TCRdb copy is restricted to in-frame clones and leaves out a portion. The sample has 11,000 or so clones; 70% to 80% are singletons. Starting 14 to 28 days after autologous transplant, ipilimumab 1 mg/kg was given. Sequences were derived from PBMCs, sampled in a trial of ipilimumab plus nivolumab as post-transplant consolidation. The source is a male donor with multiple myeloma.

CDR3 amino acids: CASRAAGHQPQHF. In DNA, the CDR3 is TGTGCCAGCCGGGCGGCGGGACATCAGCCCCAGCATTTT. The chain carries TRBV2 and TRBJ1-5; possibly TRBD1 for D (5 bases). The CDR3 extends over 13 amino acids. Germline V gene lookup returns CDR1 SNHLY and CDR2 FYNNEI. The ends were cut back, 8 bases at V and 5 bases at J, with 13 bases in the middle. The full variable domain, rest sourced from reference TRBV2 and TRBJ1-5, is EPEVTQTPSHQVTQMGQEVILRCVPISNHLYFYWYRQILGQKVEFLVSFYNNEISEKSEIFDDQFSVERPDGSNFTLKIRSTKLEDSAMYFCASRAAGHQPQHFGDGTRLSIL.